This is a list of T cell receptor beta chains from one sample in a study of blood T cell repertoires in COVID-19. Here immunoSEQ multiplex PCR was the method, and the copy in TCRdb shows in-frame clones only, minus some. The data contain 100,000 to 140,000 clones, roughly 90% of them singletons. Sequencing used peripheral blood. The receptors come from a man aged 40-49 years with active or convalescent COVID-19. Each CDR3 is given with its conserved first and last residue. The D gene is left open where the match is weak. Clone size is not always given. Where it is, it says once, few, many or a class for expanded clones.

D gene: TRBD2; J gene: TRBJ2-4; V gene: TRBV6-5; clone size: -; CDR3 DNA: TGTGCCAGCAGTTACTCTAGCGGGAGTAACATTCAGTACTTC; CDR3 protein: CASSYSSGSNIQYF
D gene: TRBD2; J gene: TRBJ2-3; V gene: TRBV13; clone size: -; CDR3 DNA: TGTGCCAGCAGCTTTCGTAGCGGGAGGTTCACAGATACGCAGTATTTT; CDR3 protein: CASSFRSGRFTDTQYF
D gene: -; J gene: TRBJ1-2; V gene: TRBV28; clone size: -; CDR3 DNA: TGTTTGTCCGGTAACTATGGCTACACCTTC; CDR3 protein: CLSGNYGYTF
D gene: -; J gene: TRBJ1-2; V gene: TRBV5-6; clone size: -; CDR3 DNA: TGTGCCAGCAGCTTAGAACAGGGTATTGGCTATGGCTACACCTTC; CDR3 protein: CASSLEQGIGYGYTF
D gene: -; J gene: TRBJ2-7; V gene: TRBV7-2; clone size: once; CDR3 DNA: TGTGCCAGCAGCGTCCTAGTCATCCCCAACGAGCAGTACTTC; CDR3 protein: CASSVLVIPNEQYF
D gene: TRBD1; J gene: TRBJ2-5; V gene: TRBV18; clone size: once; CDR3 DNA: TGTGCCAGCTCACCGAATCCCGGGACAGGGGATAGAGAGGCCCAGTACTTC; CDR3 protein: CASSPNPGTGDREAQYF
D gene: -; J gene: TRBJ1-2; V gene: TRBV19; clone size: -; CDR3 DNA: TGTGTCAGTAGTATTTCCGGGTACTATGGCTACACCTTC; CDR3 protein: CVSSISGYYGYTF
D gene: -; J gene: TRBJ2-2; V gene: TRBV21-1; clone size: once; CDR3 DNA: TGTGCCAGCAGCACACTATTGGGTCGACTAGCGGAGACCTTCGGGGGGGAGCTGTTTTTT; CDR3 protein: CASSTLLGRLAETFGGELFF
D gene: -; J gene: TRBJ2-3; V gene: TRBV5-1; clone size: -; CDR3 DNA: TGCGCCAGCAGCTTCGGCAGGTCGGAAGATACGCAGTATTTT; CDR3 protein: CASSFGRSEDTQYF
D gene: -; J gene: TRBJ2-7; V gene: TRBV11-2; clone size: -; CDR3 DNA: TGTGCCAGCAGCCAATGGGGGGGCGCGTACGAGCAGTACTTC; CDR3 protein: CASSQWGGAYEQYF
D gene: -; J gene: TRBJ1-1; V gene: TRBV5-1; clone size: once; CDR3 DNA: TGCGCCAGCAGCTCAGGACAGATTAACACTGAAGCTTTCTTT; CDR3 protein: CASSSGQINTEAFF
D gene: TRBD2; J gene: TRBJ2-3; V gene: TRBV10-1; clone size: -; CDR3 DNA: TGCGCCAGCAGTGGAACTAGGGGGCGAGGGACTAGCGGCACAGATACGCAGTATTTT; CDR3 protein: CASSGTRGRGTSGTDTQYF
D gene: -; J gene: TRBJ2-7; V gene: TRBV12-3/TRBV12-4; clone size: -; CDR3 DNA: TGTGCCAGCAGTACCCAGGGGTACGAGCAGTACTTC; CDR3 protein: CASSTQGYEQYF
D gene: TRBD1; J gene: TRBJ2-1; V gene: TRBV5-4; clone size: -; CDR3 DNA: TGTGCCAGCACCAGATCAGGGGGCTCCTACAATGAGCAGTTCTTC; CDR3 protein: CASTRSGGSYNEQFF
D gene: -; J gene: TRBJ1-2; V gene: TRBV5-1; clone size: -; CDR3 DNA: TGCGCCAGCAGCTTGGGACAGTTTAAGAATGGCTACACCTTC; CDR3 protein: CASSLGQFKNGYTF
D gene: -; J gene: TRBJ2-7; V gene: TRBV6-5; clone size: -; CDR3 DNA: TGTGCCAGCTTAGTGCGGGCAGGACCCTACGAGCAGTACTTC; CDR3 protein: CASLVRAGPYEQYF
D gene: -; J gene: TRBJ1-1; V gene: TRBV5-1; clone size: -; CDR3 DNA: TGCGCCAGCAGCTCTCAAACAGGGAACACTGAAGCTTTCTTT; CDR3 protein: CASSSQTGNTEAFF
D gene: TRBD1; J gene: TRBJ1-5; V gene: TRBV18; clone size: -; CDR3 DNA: TGTGCCAGCTCACCCGTGGGACAGAATAGCAATCAGCCCCAGCATTTT; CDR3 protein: CASSPVGQNSNQPQHF
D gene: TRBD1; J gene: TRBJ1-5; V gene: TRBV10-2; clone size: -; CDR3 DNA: TGCGCCAGCAGTGGCTCTACAGGGGGAGGTCAGCCCCAGCATTTT; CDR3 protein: CASSGSTGGGQPQHF
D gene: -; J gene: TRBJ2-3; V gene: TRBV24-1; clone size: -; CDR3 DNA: TGTGCCACCAGCGGAAGGGGGGGCGGGAGCGGAGATACGCAGTATTTT; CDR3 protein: CATSGRGGGSGDTQYF
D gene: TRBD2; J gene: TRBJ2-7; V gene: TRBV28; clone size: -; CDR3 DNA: TGTGCCAGCAGTTCACCGGGACTAGGGAGCGAGCAGTACTTC; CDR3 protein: CASSSPGLGSEQYF
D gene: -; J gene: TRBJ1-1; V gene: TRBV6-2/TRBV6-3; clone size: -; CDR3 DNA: TGTGCCAGCAGTTACGTCGGCAGGGAAGCTTTCTTT; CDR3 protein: CASSYVGREAFF
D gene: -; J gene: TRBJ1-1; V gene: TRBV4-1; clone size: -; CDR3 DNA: TGCGCCAGCAGCGCCGGCAGGGGCCCAGGAGGGAACACTGAAGCTTTCTTT; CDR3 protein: CASSAGRGPGGNTEAFF
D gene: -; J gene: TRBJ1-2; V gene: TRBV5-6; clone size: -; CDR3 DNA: TGTGCCAGCAGCTTGGGCAGGGGCGATGGCTACACCTTC; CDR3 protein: CASSLGRGDGYTF
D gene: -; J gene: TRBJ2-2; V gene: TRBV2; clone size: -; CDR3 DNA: TGTGCCAGCAGTTTCCCCATCACCGGGGAGCTGTTTTTT; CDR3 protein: CASSFPITGELFF
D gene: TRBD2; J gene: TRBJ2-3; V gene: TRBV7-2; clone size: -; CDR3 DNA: TGTGCCAGCAGCTTTGGACTAGCGGAGACCGGGGGTACGCAGTATTTT; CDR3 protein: CASSFGLAETGGTQYF
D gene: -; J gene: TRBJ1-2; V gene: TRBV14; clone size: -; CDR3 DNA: TGTGCCAGCAGCCAAGATCAGGCCTATGGCTACACCTTC; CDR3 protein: CASSQDQAYGYTF
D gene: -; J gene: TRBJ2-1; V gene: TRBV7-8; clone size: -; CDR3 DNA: TGTGCCAGCAGCCATGGGACTGTCGCGGTGTACAATGAGCAGTTCTTC; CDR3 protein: CASSHGTVAVYNEQFF
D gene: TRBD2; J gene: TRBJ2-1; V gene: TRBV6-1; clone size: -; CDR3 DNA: TGTGCCAGCAGTGAAGCCGGCATCGGACGAGCGGGGGGCAATGAGCAGTTCTTC; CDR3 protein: CASSEAGIGRAGGNEQFF
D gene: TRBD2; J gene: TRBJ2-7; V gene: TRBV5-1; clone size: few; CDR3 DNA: TGCGCCAGCAGCTTGGACGGAGCGGGAGGGCTTCGCGAGCAGTACTTC; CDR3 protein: CASSLDGAGGLREQYF
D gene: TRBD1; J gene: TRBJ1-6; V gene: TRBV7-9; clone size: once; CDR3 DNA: TGTGCCAGCAGCTTAATCAGGGGGTCCTATAATTCACCCCTCCACTTT; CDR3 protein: CASSLIRGSYNSPLHF
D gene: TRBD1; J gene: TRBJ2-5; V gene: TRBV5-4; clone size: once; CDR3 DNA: TGTGCCAGCAGCTCGACAGGGGTTGGAGAGACCCAGTACTTC; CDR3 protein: CASSSTGVGETQYF
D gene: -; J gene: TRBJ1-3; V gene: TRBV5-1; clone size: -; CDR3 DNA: TGCGCCAGCAGCTTAGGAGTTGCCGGAAACACCATATATTTT; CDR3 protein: CASSLGVAGNTIYF
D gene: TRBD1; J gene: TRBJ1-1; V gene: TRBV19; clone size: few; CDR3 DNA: TGTGCCAGTATCAGGACAGGGAACACTGAAGCTTTCTTT; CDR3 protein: CASIRTGNTEAFF
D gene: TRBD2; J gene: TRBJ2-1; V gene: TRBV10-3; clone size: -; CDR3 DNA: TGTGCCATCAGTGCTGGACTAGCGGGAGGGCTACACAATGAGCAGTTCTTC; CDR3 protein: CAISAGLAGGLHNEQFF
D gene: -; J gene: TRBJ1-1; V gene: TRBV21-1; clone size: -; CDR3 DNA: TGTGCCAGCAGCGGCCCGGACAGTGAAGCTTTCTTT; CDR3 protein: CASSGPDSEAFF
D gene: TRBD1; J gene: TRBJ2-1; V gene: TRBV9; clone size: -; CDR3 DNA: TGTGCCAGCAGCGAGACAGGGGGCGCCGACAATGAGCAGTTCTTC; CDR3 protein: CASSETGGADNEQFF
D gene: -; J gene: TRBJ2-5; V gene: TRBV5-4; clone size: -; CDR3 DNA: TGTGCCAGCAGTACCCCACAGTTAGCGCAGCAAGAGACCCAGTACTTC; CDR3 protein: CASSTPQLAQQETQYF
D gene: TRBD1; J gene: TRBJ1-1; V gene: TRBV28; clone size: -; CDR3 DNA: TGTGCCAGCAGTTCTGCAGGAGGGACAGTCACTGAAGCTTTCTTT; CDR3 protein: CASSSAGGTVTEAFF
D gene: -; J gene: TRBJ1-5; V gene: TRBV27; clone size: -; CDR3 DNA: TGTGCCAGCAGTGTACAGCGGAATCAGCCCCAGCATTTT; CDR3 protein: CASSVQRNQPQHF
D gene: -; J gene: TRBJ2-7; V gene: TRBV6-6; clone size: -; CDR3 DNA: TGTGCCAGCAGCCCGGGGGCCTACGAGCAGTACTTC; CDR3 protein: CASSPGAYEQYF
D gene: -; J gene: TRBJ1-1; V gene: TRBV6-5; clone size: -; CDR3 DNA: TGTGCCACCAGAAGTCAGGCAAACACTGAAGCTTTCTTT; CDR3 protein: CATRSQANTEAFF
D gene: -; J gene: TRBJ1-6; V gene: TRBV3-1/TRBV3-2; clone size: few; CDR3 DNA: TGTGCCAGCAGCCAAGTTTCAGATAATTCACCCCTCCACTTT; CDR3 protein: CASSQVSDNSPLHF
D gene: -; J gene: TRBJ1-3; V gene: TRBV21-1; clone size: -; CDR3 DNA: TGTGCCAGCAGCAAACAGGTATTCGGAGGGGCTGGAAACACCATATATTTT; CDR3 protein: CASSKQVFGGAGNTIYF
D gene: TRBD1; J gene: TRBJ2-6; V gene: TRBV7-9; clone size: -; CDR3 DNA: TGTGCCAGCATTCGACAGGGAAACTCTGGGGCCAACGTCCTGACTTTC; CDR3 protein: CASIRQGNSGANVLTF
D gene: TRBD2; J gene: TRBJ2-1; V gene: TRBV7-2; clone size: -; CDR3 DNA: TGTGCCAGCAGGCCTGGACTAGCGGGAGTGGATGAGCAGTTCTTC; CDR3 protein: CASRPGLAGVDEQFF
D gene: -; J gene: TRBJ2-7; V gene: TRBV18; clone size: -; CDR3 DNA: TGTGCCAGCTCACCCCGGGGTAGCTACGAGCAGTACTTC; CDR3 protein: CASSPRGSYEQYF
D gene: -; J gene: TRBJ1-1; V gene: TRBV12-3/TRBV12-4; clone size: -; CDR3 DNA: TGTGCCAGCAGTCAAATACAGGGAAAGGGAGCTTTCTTT; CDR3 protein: CASSQIQGKGAFF
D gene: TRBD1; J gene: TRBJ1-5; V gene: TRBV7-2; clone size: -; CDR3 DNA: TGTGCCAGCAGCCCACAGGGGGGACGGCAGCCCCAGCATTTT; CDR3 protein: CASSPQGGRQPQHF
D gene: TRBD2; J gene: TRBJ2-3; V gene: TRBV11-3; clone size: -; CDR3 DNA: TGTGCCAGCAGCTCCGGGACTAGCGATACGCAGTATTTT; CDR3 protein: CASSSGTSDTQYF
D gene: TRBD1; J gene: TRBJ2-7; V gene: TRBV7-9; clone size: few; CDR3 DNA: TGTGCCAGCAGCCCAGCCGGGACAGGGGAGCAGTACTTC; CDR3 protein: CASSPAGTGEQYF
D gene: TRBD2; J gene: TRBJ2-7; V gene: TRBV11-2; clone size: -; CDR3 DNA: TGTGCCAGCAGAGCAACTAGCGGGAGATACTACGAGCAGTACTTC; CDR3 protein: CASRATSGRYYEQYF